Below are 10 T cell receptor beta chains sequenced from a single sample in a study of T cell responses to AZD1222 COVID-19 vaccine. Assay used: immunoSEQ multiplex PCR; TCRdb lists only in-frame clones, some missing. The sample shows over 120,000 clones, roughly 90% of them seen only once. Source: peripheral blood, taken 28 days after the second AZD1222 dose. Receptors originate from an adult who received the AZD1222 COVID-19 vaccine.

The chain has TRBV14 and TRBJ2-7, with D tentatively TRBD2 (5 bases). Trimming removed 7 bases from V and 0 bases from J, with 16 bases in between. Per the germline V gene, CDR1 is SGHDN and CDR2 is FVKESK. This CDR3 is built from 15 residues. Here the CDR3 reads CASTEGGDSSYEQYF. CDR3 coding DNA: TGTGCCAGCACCGAAGGAGGTGATTCCTCCTACGAGCAGTACTTC. The complete variable domain, with remaining parts taken from reference TRBV14 and TRBJ2-7, reads EAGVTQFPSHSVIEKGQTVTLRCDPISGHDNLYWYRRVMGKEIKFLLHFVKESKQDESGMPNNRFLAERTGGTYSTLKVQPAELEDSGVYFCASTEGGDSSYEQYFGPGTRLTVT.

The CDR3 is CAIRGRLSYEQYF. CDR3 coding DNA: TGTGCCATCAGGGGCAGACTCTCCTACGAGCAGTACTTC. V gene TRBV10-3 combines with J gene TRBJ2-7; D gene ambiguous. Per the germline V gene, CDR1 is ENHRY and CDR2 is SYGVKD. CDR3 length equals 13 residues. V lost 6 bases and J 0 bases, leaving 9 bases between the germline ends.

The V and J genes are TRBV6-5 and TRBJ2-4, with unresolved D. Trimming removed 6 bases from V and 7 bases from J, with 19 bases in between. The CDR3 contains 15 residues. Looked up from germline, CDR1 is MNHEY and CDR2 is SVGAGI. CDR3 sequence reads: CASSRSRSNANIQYF. The CDR3, as DNA: TGTGCCAGCAGCCGCTCCCGGTCTAACGCTAACATTCAGTACTTC.

This chain links TRBV4-3 with TRBJ1-1; no definite D call. Per the germline V gene, CDR1 is LGHNA and CDR2 is YSLEER. V was cut by 0 bases and J by 8 bases, with 10 bases left in between. This CDR3 spans 13 amino acids. CDR3 loop: CASSQDNHGEAFF. The CDR3 DNA follows: TGCGCCAGCAGCCAAGATAATCATGGGGAAGCTTTCTTT.

In this sample, this clone turned up a few times. This sequence joins TRBV27 and TRBJ1-1, with D unclear. Germline loops: CDR1 MNHEY, CDR2 SMNVEV (reference sequence). The CDR3 is 13 residues long. V was clipped by 4 bases and J by 8 bases, with 14 bases between them. CDR3: CASSSHGRHEAFF. The CDR3 nucleotides read TGTGCCAGCAGTTCCCATGGACGGCACGAAGCTTTCTTT.

V usage is TRBV19 and J usage is TRBJ2-1, with 8 bases fitting TRBD2. Germline CDR1 reads LNHDA; CDR2 reads SQIVND (reference sequence). The CDR3 is 14 residues long. V lost 5 bases to trimming and J lost 4 bases; unmatched junction nucleotides: 4. The DNA for the CDR3 is TGTGCCAGTAGTCCTACTAGCGGTTACAATGAGCAGTTCTTC. Translating gives CASSPTSGYNEQFF.

The chain carries TRBV19 and TRBJ2-2, with D possibly matching TRBD1 (5 bases). Germline V gene sequence: CDR1 LNHDA, CDR2 SQIVND (reference sequence). CDR3 length: 15 residues. Trimming shortened V by 6 bases and J by 1 base, and 12 bases separated the two germline ends. The CDR3 protein is CASSLGLWNTGELFF. The CDR3 bases are TGTGCCAGTAGCTTGGGGCTCTGGAACACCGGGGAGCTGTTTTTT.

The V gene is TRBV7-3, the J gene TRBJ1-5; D gene unclear. The germline gives CDR1 SGHTA, CDR2 FQGTGA. The CDR3 is 12 amino acids. The V end lost 3 bases, the J end lost 4 bases, and 4 bases lay between the germline ends. CDR3 coding DNA: TGTGCCAGCAGCTTCGATAATCAGCCCCAGCATTTT. It specifies CASSFDNQPQHF. The whole variable domain, remainder taken from reference TRBV7-3 and TRBJ1-5, is GAGVSQTPSNKVTEKGKYVELRCDPISGHTALYWYRQSLGQGPEFLIYFQGTGAADDSGLPNDRFFAVRPEGSVSTLKIQRTERGDSAVYLCASSFDNQPQHFGDGTRLSIL.

The genes are TRBV6-5 and TRBJ2-3; 9 bases agree with TRBD2. CDR3 length: 16 residues. Germline lookup yields CDR1 MNHEY and CDR2 SVGAGI. The V and J ends lost 2 bases and 3 bases, in that order; junction bases with no gene match: 6. The CDR3 sequence is CASSYRTSASTDTQYF. Written as DNA, the CDR3 is TGTGCCAGCAGTTACCGGACTAGCGCCTCGACAGATACGCAGTATTTT.

V gene TRBV18 combines with J gene TRBJ1-2; TRBD1 might be the D (5 bases). CDR3 length: 14 residues. CDR1 is KGHSH, CDR2 LQKENI, per germline. The V end lost 2 bases, the J end lost 3 bases, and 10 bases lay between the germline ends. CDR3: CASSPALGDYGYTF. DNA of the CDR3: TGTGCCAGCTCACCAGCCCTGGGGGACTATGGCTACACCTTC.